This TCR beta chain emerged from a study of blood T cell repertoires in COVID-19. Sequencing used immunoSEQ multiplex PCR; TCRdb keeps in-frame clones, though not all of them. The sample carries approximately 450,000 clones, 80% to 90% recorded once. CDR1 is WSHSY, CDR2 SAAADI, per germline. The CDR3 spans 14 residues. The V segment lost 0 bases and the J segment 3 bases; nucleotides outside the gene matches: 2. Sequenced: PBMCs or T cells enriched from blood (not recorded which). The V call is TRBV10-2, the J call TRBJ2-7, with 7 bases aligning to TRBD1. The receptor comes from a man aged 25-45 years who had recovered from COVID-19. The CDR3 DNA follows: TGCGCCAGCAGTGAGTCGGGACAGATCTACGAGCAGTACTTC. This translates into CASSESGQIYEQYF.